The 13 T cell receptor beta chains reported below all come from one sample, sequenced in a study of identical twins. Each CDR3 protein is one row after TCRdb ran MiXCR on the 5' RACE reads. The sample includes about 220,000 distinct CDR3 sequences, around 6.9% seen only once; the top ten take less than 2.5%. These data are also associated with another study on yellow fever vaccine responses in identical twins.

The sequencing sample was made of memory (CD45RO+) T cells sorted from blood. These receptors came from a woman under 30 in good health.

The chain uses TRBV5-1 and TRBJ2-1; 11 nucleotides align to TRBD2. Germline assignment: CDR1 SGHRS and CDR2 YFSETQ. V lost 2 bases, J lost 7 bases, and 8 bases stayed unmatched. The CDR3 is 16 residues long. CDR3 protein: CASSLKGTSGVNEQFF. The CDR3 DNA follows: TGCGCCAGCAGCTTAAAAGGGACTAGCGGTGTGAATGAGCAGTTCTTC.

In this sample, this clonotype turned up a few times. V gene TRBV2 combines with J gene TRBJ2-1; D might be TRBD2 (5 bases). CDR1 and CDR2 (germline): SNHLY, FYNNEI. The CDR3 sequence is 16 residues long. V was pared by 6 bases and J by 3 bases, with 18 bases between. The CDR3, as DNA: TGTGCCAGCAGCGGAAACACCCCCCGGGGCTACAATGAGCAGTTCTTC. The encoded protein is CASSGNTPRGYNEQFF.

In this sample, this clonotype turned up once. This rearrangement joins TRBV23-1 to TRBJ2-2; TRBD1 aligns across 10 bases. TRBV23-1 is reported as an ORF; its role is uncertain. The CDR3 totals 17 residues. J gave up 6 bases and V 0 bases, and 7 bases lay outside the gene matches. The DNA for the CDR3 is TGCGCCAGCAGTCAATCTCCGGGACAGGGGCGATCCGGGGAGCTGTTTTTT. This encodes CASSQSPGQGRSGELFF.

This clonotype was counted ten times or more. This chain links TRBV20-1 with TRBJ2-3, with TRBD2 identical over 10 bases. The germline CDR1 and CDR2 sequences are DFQATT and SNEGSKA (reference sequence). The CDR3 runs 14 residues. V lost 0 bases, J lost 4 bases, and 1 base stayed unmatched. CDR3 region: CSARDLAGADTQYF. For the CDR3, the DNA is TGCAGTGCTAGAGATCTAGCGGGAGCAGATACGCAGTATTTT.

This clonotype was detected many times. V usage is TRBV5-5 and J usage is TRBJ2-2, with unresolved D. Germline V gene data show CDR1 as SGHKS and CDR2 as YYEKEE (reference sequence). This CDR3 spans 16 amino acids. With 5 bases removed from V and 1 base from J, the gap between germline ends came to 15 bases. The CDR3: CASRWGLGVNTGELFF. CDR3 nucleotide sequence: TGTGCCAGCAGGTGGGGTTTAGGCGTGAACACCGGGGAGCTGTTTTTT.

This clonotype was seen more than once but under ten times. CDR3 bases: TGCAGCGTTGGAGGGTTGTACGAGCAGTACTTC. Translating gives CSVGGLYEQYF. The genes are TRBV29-1 and TRBJ2-7, with D perhaps matching TRBD2 (5 bases). This CDR3 is built from 11 residues. Trimming cost V 4 bases and J 4 bases, with 8 bases left between them. Germline CDR1 reads SQVTM; CDR2 reads ANQGSEA.

At least ten counts were recorded for this clonotype. This chain joins TRBV27 and TRBJ2-2, with D perhaps TRBD2 (6 bases). V was clipped by 4 bases and J by 6 bases, with 9 bases between them. CDR3 length: 13 amino acids. The V gene's germline CDR1 is MNHEY and CDR2 SMNVEV (reference sequence). CDR3 sequence: CASSSGEAGELFF. For the CDR3, the DNA is TGTGCCAGCAGTTCTGGGGAGGCCGGGGAGCTGTTTTTT.

The chain couples TRBV5-5 to TRBJ2-2; no firm D call. This CDR3 has 15 residues. V gave up 4 bases and J gave up 1 base, with 11 bases separating them. Germline CDR1 is SGHKS and CDR2 is YYEKEE (reference sequence). The CDR3 reads CASSNRTVNTGELFF. In DNA form, the CDR3 reads TGTGCCAGCAGCAATAGGACGGTGAACACCGGGGAGCTGTTTTTT.

This chain uses TRBV4-3 with TRBJ2-5; a weak D match, TRBD1 (6 bases). Trimming cost V 2 bases and J 4 bases, with 11 bases left between them. The CDR3 runs 14 residues. The V gene's germline CDR1 is LGHNA and CDR2 YSLEER. The CDR3 region is CASSQYAGAETQYF. In DNA, the CDR3 is TGCGCCAGCAGCCAATACGCAGGGGCAGAGACCCAGTACTTC.

This clonotype was detected many times. V and J are TRBV5-8 and TRBJ2-5; 9 bases are a match to TRBD2. The germline V gene has CDR1 SGHTS and CDR2 YDEGEE. The CDR3 spans 16 residues. Trimming cost V 2 bases and J 4 bases; bases outside gene matches: 9. DNA for the CDR3: TGTGCCAGCAGCTTATTTAGCGGGGGACAGTCAGAGACCCAGTACTTC. This sequence encodes CASSLFSGGQSETQYF.

This chain connects TRBV5-6 to TRBJ2-5; D gene unclear. V lost 3 bases to trimming and J lost 5 bases, with 14 bases between them. The CDR3 sequence is 14 residues long. From germline, CDR1 is SGHDT and CDR2 YYEEEE. The CDR3 sequence is CASSYLEWVETQYF. DNA for the CDR3: TGTGCCAGCAGCTACCTAGAGTGGGTGGAGACCCAGTACTTC.

This clonotype appeared many times. The chain is built from TRBV6-2 or TRBV6-3 and TRBJ1-1; tentatively, D is TRBD1 (6 bases). The CDR3 runs to 13 residues. Looked up from germline, CDR1 is MNHEY and CDR2 is SVGEGT. The V and J ends lost 4 bases and 5 bases respectively, with 11 bases between them. The CDR3 protein is CASSWTERTEAFF. The CDR3 nucleotides are TGTGCCAGCAGTTGGACAGAGCGAACTGAAGCTTTCTTT.

This clonotype was detected many times. V gene TRBV3-1 combines with J gene TRBJ2-4, with a weak D call TRBD1 (6 bases). The V gene's germline CDR1 is LGHDT and CDR2 YNNKEL (reference sequence). V was trimmed by 0 bases and J by 2 bases, leaving 8 bases between them. This CDR3 contains 15 residues. CDR3 coding DNA: TGTGCCAGCAGCCAAGACAGGGGTACCAAAAACATTCAGTACTTC. Protein: CASSQDRGTKNIQYF.